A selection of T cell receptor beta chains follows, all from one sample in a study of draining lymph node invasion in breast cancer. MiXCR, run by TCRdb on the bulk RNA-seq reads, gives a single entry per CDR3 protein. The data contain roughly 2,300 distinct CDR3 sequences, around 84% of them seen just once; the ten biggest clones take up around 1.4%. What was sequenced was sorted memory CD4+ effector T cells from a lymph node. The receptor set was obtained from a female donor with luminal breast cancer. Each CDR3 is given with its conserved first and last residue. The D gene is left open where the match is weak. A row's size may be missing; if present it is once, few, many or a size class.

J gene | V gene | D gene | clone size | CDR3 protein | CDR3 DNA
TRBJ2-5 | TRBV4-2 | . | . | CASSQDVGYQETQYF | TGTGCCAGCAGCCAAGATGTGGGCTATCAAGAGACCCAGTACTTC
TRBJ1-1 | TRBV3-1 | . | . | CASSQDNGDTEAFF | TGTGCCAGCAGCCAAGATAACGGGGACACTGAAGCTTTCTTT
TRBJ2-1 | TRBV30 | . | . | CAWIGQPSNEQFF | TGTGCCTGGATCGGACAGCCAAGCAATGAGCAGTTCTTC
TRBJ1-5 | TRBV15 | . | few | CATSLQGRQPQHF | TGTGCCACCAGCTTACAGGGTCGGCAGCCCCAGCATTTT
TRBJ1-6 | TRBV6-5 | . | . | CASSRGSSPLHF | TGTGCCAGCAGTCGGGGGAGTTCACCCCTCCACTTT
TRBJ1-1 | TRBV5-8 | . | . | CASSLWAANTEAFF | TGTGCCAGCAGCTTGTGGGCAGCGAACACTGAAGCTTTCTTT
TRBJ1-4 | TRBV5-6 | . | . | CASSLTPAGKLFF | TGTGCCAGCAGCTTAACCCCAGCCGGGAAACTGTTTTTT
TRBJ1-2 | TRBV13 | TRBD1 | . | CASSLGRTGNYGYTF | TGTGCCAGCAGCTTAGGCCGGACAGGGAACTATGGCTACACCTTC
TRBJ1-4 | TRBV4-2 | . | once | CASSQDPNEKLFF | TGTGCCAGCAGCCAAGACCCTAATGAAAAACTGTTTTTT
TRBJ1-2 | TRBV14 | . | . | CASSQGGRYGYTF | TGTGCAAGCAGCCAAGGGGGTCGATATGGCTACACCTTC
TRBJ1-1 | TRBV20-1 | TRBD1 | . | CSARGDSEAFF | TGCAGTGCTAGAGGGGACAGTGAAGCTTTCTTT
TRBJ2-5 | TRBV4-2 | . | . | CASSPPPGSETQYF | TGTGCCAGCAGCCCCCCTCCAGGTAGCGAGACCCAGTACTTC
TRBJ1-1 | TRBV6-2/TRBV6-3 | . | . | CASSLGRGELNTEAFF | TGTGCCAGCAGCCTTGGAAGGGGTGAGTTGAACACTGAAGCTTTCTTT
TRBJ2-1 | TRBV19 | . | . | CASSMNGGPYNEQFF | TGTGCCAGTAGTATGAACGGGGGACCCTACAATGAGCAGTTCTTC
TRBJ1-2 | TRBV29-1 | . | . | CSGAGQYGYTF | TGCAGCGGGGCCGGGCAATATGGCTACACCTTC
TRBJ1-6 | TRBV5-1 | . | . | CASSLAGSKNTPLHF | TGCGCCAGCAGCTTGGCCGGGTCGAAAAATACACCCCTCCACTTT
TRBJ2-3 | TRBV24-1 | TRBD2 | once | CATSDPGLVGTDTQYF | TGTGCCACCAGTGACCCCGGACTAGTTGGCACAGATACGCAGTATTTT
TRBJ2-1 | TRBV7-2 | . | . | CASSEGAFRGNEQFF | TGTGCCAGCAGCGAAGGGGCCTTCCGCGGCAATGAGCAGTTCTTC
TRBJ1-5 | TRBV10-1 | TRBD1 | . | CASSETGDNQPQHF | TGCGCCAGCAGTGAGACAGGGGACAATCAGCCCCAGCATTTT
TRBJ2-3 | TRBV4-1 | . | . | CASSQQERTDTQYF | TGCGCCAGCAGCCAACAGGAGCGCACAGATACGCAGTATTTT
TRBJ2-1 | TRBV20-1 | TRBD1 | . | CSAREQGIRHNEQFF | TGCAGTGCTAGAGAACAGGGGATTCGCCACAATGAGCAGTTCTTC
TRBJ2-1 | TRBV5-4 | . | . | CASSLVEDEQFF | TGTGCCAGCAGCTTGGTCGAAGATGAGCAGTTCTTC
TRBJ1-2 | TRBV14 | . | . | CASSLLGGGYTF | TGTGCCAGCAGCCTCTTGGGCGGAGGCTACACCTTC
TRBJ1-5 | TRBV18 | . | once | CASSAQGVYSNQPQHF | TGTGCCAGCTCAGCACAGGGAGTGTATAGCAATCAGCCCCAGCATTTT